This is a list of T cell receptor beta chains from one sample in a study of identical twins. TCRdb re-analysed the 5' RACE reads in MiXCR, keeping a single row per CDR3 protein. The table shows fewer than 900,000 distinct CDR3 sequences, with approximately 22% occurring only once. The data were also submitted as part of a second study, on T cells expressing NK-cell markers.

The sequenced sample was PBMCs. The receptor source for this set is a woman between 18 and 29 years old in good health. Each CDR3 is given with its conserved first and last residue. D genes are given only for firm matches. Size is omitted from some rows. Given values are once, few, many or a class for expanded clones.

size,J,length,V,D,CDR3,DNA
NA,TRBJ2-2,14,TRBV5-1,NA,CASSLDTYTGELFF,TGCGCCAGCAGCTTGGACACCTACACCGGGGAGCTGTTTTTT
NA,TRBJ1-1,15,TRBV7-2,NA,CASSLGGIGNTEAFF,TGTGCCAGCAGCTTAGGGGGGATAGGGAACACTGAAGCTTTCTTT
NA,TRBJ1-1,11,TRBV6-5,NA,CASTGATEAFF,TGTGCCAGCACGGGGGCCACTGAAGCTTTCTTT
NA,TRBJ2-5,15,TRBV9,TRBD2,CASSPPGGQEVTQYF,TGTGCCAGCAGCCCCCCGGGGGGGCAAGAGGTGACCCAGTACTTC
NA,TRBJ2-7,15,TRBV6-1,TRBD2,CASSKLAGGPGEQYF,TGTGCCAGCAGTAAATTAGCGGGGGGGCCCGGTGAGCAGTACTTC
many,TRBJ2-3,14,TRBV5-1,TRBD1,CASSLGTGIDTQYF,TGCGCCAGCAGCTTGGGGACAGGGATAGATACGCAGTATTTT
few,TRBJ1-1,14,TRBV6-5,NA,CASSYSSRDLEAFF,TGTGCCAGCAGTTACTCGAGCAGGGATCTAGAAGCTTTCTTT
many,TRBJ2-1,13,TRBV12-3/TRBV12-4,TRBD1,CASSYRGRNEQFF,TGTGCCAGCAGTTACAGGGGCCGCAATGAGCAGTTCTTC
few,TRBJ2-5,14,TRBV7-9,NA,CASSLGPGEETQYF,TGTGCCAGCAGCTTAGGTCCGGGAGAGGAGACCCAGTACTTC
NA,TRBJ2-1,13,TRBV13,TRBD2,CASGSGGDNEQFF,TGTGCCAGCGGTAGCGGGGGGGACAATGAGCAGTTCTTC
many,TRBJ2-2,15,TRBV9,NA,CASSSSGPTTGELFF,TGTGCCAGCAGCTCCTCGGGACCGACCACCGGGGAGCTGTTTTTT
NA,TRBJ2-7,15,TRBV20-1,TRBD2,CSARNPTSVSYEQYF,TGCAGTGCTAGAAACCCGACTAGCGTCTCCTACGAGCAGTACTTC
few,TRBJ2-7,14,TRBV6-1,TRBD1,CASIKKGGGYEQYF,TGTGCCAGCATCAAGAAAGGGGGCGGCTACGAGCAGTACTTC
NA,TRBJ2-7,19,TRBV11-2,NA,CASSSETGLIRSGPYEQYF,TGTGCCAGCAGCTCAGAAACAGGGCTAATAAGATCGGGACCCTACGAGCAGTACTTC
NA,TRBJ2-5,12,TRBV15,NA,CATSRDVKTQYF,TGTGCCACCAGCAGAGACGTAAAGACCCAGTACTTC
few,TRBJ2-7,15,TRBV25-1,TRBD1,CASSDGQGPVYEQYF,TGTGCCAGCAGTGACGGACAGGGACCTGTCTACGAGCAGTACTTC
NA,TRBJ2-1,15,TRBV9,NA,CASSVRDSSYNEQFF,TGTGCCAGCAGCGTGCGGGATAGCTCCTACAATGAGCAGTTCTTC
few,TRBJ2-1,18,TRBV10-1,TRBD2,CASSEGRTSGSAYNEQFF,TGCGCCAGCAGTGAGGGTCGGACTAGCGGGAGCGCCTACAATGAGCAGTTCTTC
NA,TRBJ2-7,12,TRBV6-6,NA,CASSHDTYEQYF,TGTGCCAGCAGTCACGACACTTACGAGCAGTACTTC
many,TRBJ2-5,14,TRBV5-6,TRBD2,CASSPGLDLETQYF,TGTGCCAGCAGTCCTGGACTAGATTTAGAGACCCAGTACTTC
many,TRBJ2-2,14,TRBV29-1,TRBD2,CSVRTSGTSGELFF,TGCAGCGTACGGACTAGCGGGACCTCCGGGGAGCTGTTTTTT
few,TRBJ1-1,14,TRBV12-3/TRBV12-4,TRBD1,CASSKKGAVTEAFF,TGTGCCAGCAGTAAAAAGGGGGCAGTGACTGAAGCTTTCTTT
once,TRBJ2-7,13,TRBV18,TRBD1,CASSPTDRAEQYF,TGTGCCAGCTCACCAACCGACAGGGCCGAGCAGTACTTC
NA,TRBJ2-5,14,TRBV20-1,NA,CSASETDFQETQYF,TGCAGTGCTAGTGAGACAGACTTCCAAGAGACCCAGTACTTC
few,TRBJ2-7,15,TRBV5-1,NA,CASSLGALTGSEQYF,TGCGCCAGCAGCTTGGGGGCATTGACGGGCTCCGAGCAGTACTTC
few,TRBJ2-5,14,TRBV25-1,TRBD2,CASSGSGGRETQYF,TGTGCCAGCAGTGGAAGCGGGGGGCGGGAGACCCAGTACTTC
many,TRBJ1-5,12,TRBV20-1,TRBD1,CSAATGDQPQHF,TGCAGTGCAGCGACAGGGGATCAGCCCCAGCATTTT
NA,TRBJ2-3,15,TRBV11-2,NA,CASSLSGPSSGTQYF,TGTGCCAGCAGCTTATCCGGGCCCTCCTCGGGTACGCAGTATTTT
NA,TRBJ2-1,13,TRBV19,NA,CASSPTGTGTEFF,TGTGCCAGTAGTCCTACCGGGACGGGTACTGAGTTCTTC
few,TRBJ2-1,15,TRBV15,TRBD2,CATRVIAGGSNEQFF,TGTGCCACCAGAGTAATAGCGGGGGGGTCCAATGAGCAGTTCTTC
many,TRBJ2-7,13,TRBV20-1,TRBD2,CSYAGVCSYEQYF,TGCAGTTACGCGGGAGTTTGCTCCTACGAGCAGTACTTC
NA,TRBJ1-1,8,TRBV27,NA,CASSIAFF,TGTGCCAGCAGTATAGCTTTCTTT
many,TRBJ2-7,13,TRBV29-1,NA,CSHTWGVGGEQYF,TGCAGCCACACCTGGGGGGTCGGGGGTGAGCAGTACTTC
many,TRBJ2-1,15,TRBV24-1,TRBD2,CATSGWTSGYNEQFF,TGTGCCACCAGTGGCTGGACTAGCGGCTACAATGAGCAGTTCTTC
NA,TRBJ1-2,12,TRBV7-6,NA,CASSRWSDGYTF,TGTGCCAGCTCGCGCTGGTCCGATGGCTACACCTTC